Shown below are 24 T cell receptor beta chains from a single sample sequenced in a study of blood T cell repertoires in COVID-19. This table comes from immunoSEQ multiplex PCR, and its TCRdb copy is limited to in-frame clones, with some not included. The table shows around 80,000 clones, with approximately 78% occurring only once. Material: peripheral blood. The receptors were sampled from a woman of 80 years or more with acute or convalescent COVID-19.

This clone was detected a few times. This rearrangement joins TRBV9 to TRBJ1-2, with 8 positions matching TRBD1. The CDR3 has 15 amino acids. J gave up 6 bases and V 4 bases, and 11 bases lay outside the gene matches. The germline gives CDR1 SGDLS, CDR2 YYNGEE. CDR3 residues: CASSPVRGRADGYTF. CDR3 bases: TGTGCCAGCAGCCCGGTCAGGGGGCGAGCGGATGGCTACACCTTC.

V is TRBV20-1 and J is TRBJ1-2; no clear D. Germline CDR1 and CDR2: DFQATT and SNEGSKA (reference sequence). The V end was cut by 6 bases, the J end by 6 bases, with 11 bases between. The length of the CDR3 is 11 residues. The CDR3 DNA follows: TGCAGTGCCCCAATCCAAAATGGCTACACCTTC. It encodes CSAPIQNGYTF.

The V gene is TRBV27, the J gene TRBJ1-1; 9 nucleotides align to TRBD1. The CDR3 sequence is 16 residues long. Losses at the gene ends were 4 bases for V and 0 bases for J; bases not matched to a gene: 6. The germline gives CDR1 MNHEY, CDR2 SMNVEV (reference sequence). CDR3 residues: CASSSRTGDLNTEAFF. The DNA for the CDR3 is TGTGCCAGCAGTTCGCGGACAGGGGATTTGAACACTGAAGCTTTCTTT.

The chain couples TRBV2 to TRBJ2-1, with 9 bases lining up with TRBD2. Germline V gives CDR1 SNHLY, CDR2 FYNNEI. Trimming at V came to 5 bases and at J to 7 bases, leaving 12 bases not matched to a gene. The CDR3 length is 16 residues. In nucleotides, the CDR3 is TGTGCCAGCAGTCTTCAAAAGGCGGGGGGGTTAAATGAGCAGTTCTTC. Its translation is CASSLQKAGGLNEQFF.

The chain is built from TRBV24-1 and TRBJ2-2, with 12 bases identical to TRBD2. The CDR3 sequence is 19 residues long. Germline-derived CDR1 and CDR2 are KGHDR and SFDVKD. The junction had 11 bases not matched to a gene; V was cut back by 4 bases and J by 3 bases. Written as DNA, the CDR3 is TGTGCCACCAGTGACCTGGGACTAGCGGGCCCCCGGGACACCGGGGAGCTGTTTTTT. Protein: CATSDLGLAGPRDTGELFF.

The rearrangement uses TRBV4-3 and TRBJ1-1, with D perhaps matching TRBD1 (5 bases). Germline-derived CDR1 and CDR2 are LGHNA and YSLEER. This CDR3 is 14 amino acids long. The V end was cut by 1 base, the J end by 5 bases, with 11 bases between. CDR3 DNA: TGCGCCAGCAGCCAAGGGGGCCGGTGGACTGAAGCTTTCTTT. Translated: CASSQGGRWTEAFF.

This clone was recorded at least ten times. The chain employs TRBV28 and TRBJ1-4, with D perhaps TRBD1 (5 bases). Germline values: CDR1 MDHEN, CDR2 SYDVKM. The CDR3 runs 15 residues. V was clipped by 6 bases and J by 8 bases, with 19 bases between them. CDR3 region: CASSPTGRDGEKLFF. CDR3 nucleotides: TGTGCCAGCAGCCCTACAGGAAGGGATGGGGAAAAACTGTTTTTT.

The chain is built from TRBV12-3 or TRBV12-4 and TRBJ2-1; no firm D call. The CDR3 contains 10 residues. V was shortened by 7 bases and J by 12 bases, with 10 bases between the two germline ends. CDR3 sequence: CASTSRSQFF. The CDR3 DNA sequence: TGTGCCAGCACCTCTCGGTCGCAGTTCTTC.

The sample holds a few counts of this clone. The CDR3: CASSLGGSGSTDTQYF. As DNA, the CDR3 is TGTGCCAGCAGCTTAGGAGGTTCGGGGTCAACAGATACGCAGTATTTT. V and J are TRBV11-2 and TRBJ2-3; tentatively, D is TRBD2 (5 bases). The CDR3 contains 16 residues. CDR1 and CDR2 from the germline V gene are SGHAT and FQNNGV. The V end lost 1 base, the J end lost 3 bases, and 14 bases lay between the germline ends. The variable domain in full, with the rest retrieved from reference TRBV11-2 and TRBJ2-3, is EAGVAQSPRYKIIEKRQSVAFWCNPISGHATLYWYQQILGQGPKLLIQFQNNGVVDDSQLPKDRFSAERLKGVDSTLKIQPAKLEDSAVYLCASSLGGSGSTDTQYFGPGTRLTVL.

The chain recombines TRBV15 with TRBJ2-1; D gene unclear. V gave up 5 bases and J gave up 9 bases, with 14 bases separating them. CDR1 and CDR2 from the germline V gene are LNHNV and YYDKDF (reference sequence). The CDR3 runs to 13 residues. Here the CDR3 DNA reads TGTGCCACCAGCTACGGAGATAGAGGTGAGCAGTTCTTC. This sequence encodes CATSYGDRGEQFF.

The chain uses TRBV4-1 and TRBJ2-2, with D possibly TRBD2 on 7 matching bases. The CDR3 runs 16 residues. Germline V gene sequence: CDR1 MGHRA, CDR2 YSYEKL. V was pared by 0 bases and J by 4 bases, with 12 bases between. The CDR3 spells CASSQDLGGPTGELFF. The CDR3 DNA follows: TGCGCCAGCAGCCAAGATCTCGGGGGGCCCACCGGGGAGCTGTTTTTT.

This chain links TRBV10-3 with TRBJ2-3, with D possibly matching TRBD1 (6 bases). Trimming removed 0 bases at V and 4 bases at J, with 11 bases between. Germline V gene sequence: CDR1 ENHRY, CDR2 SYGVKD. This CDR3 is 15 amino acids long. DNA for the CDR3: TGTGCCATCAGTGAGTCTAGGACAGAAGCAGATACGCAGTATTTT. Translation: CAISESRTEADTQYF.

The chain couples TRBV18 to TRBJ2-5; 7 positions match TRBD1. In germline, CDR1 is KGHSH, CDR2 LQKENI. Trimming removed 2 bases from V and 3 bases from J; junction bases left unmatched: 9. The length of the CDR3 is 16 residues. CDR3 protein: CASSPRGRGQKETQYF. The CDR3 DNA sequence: TGTGCCAGCTCACCAAGGGGGCGTGGGCAGAAAGAGACCCAGTACTTC.

This rearrangement joins TRBV24-1 to TRBJ2-3, with 13 nucleotides matching TRBD2. J gave up 6 bases and V 4 bases, and 6 bases lay outside the gene matches. Germline V gives CDR1 KGHDR, CDR2 SFDVKD. CDR3 size: 16 residues. CDR3 region: CATSDAPGLAGDTQYF. Written as DNA, the CDR3 is TGTGCCACCAGTGACGCGCCGGGACTAGCGGGGGATACGCAGTATTTT.

The V call is TRBV6-6, the J call TRBJ1-4; D call uncertain. The CDR3 consists of 14 residues. V was shortened by 6 bases and J by 4 bases, with 12 bases between the two germline ends. Germline lookup yields CDR1 MNHNY and CDR2 SVGAGI (reference sequence). This CDR3 is CASRASGLNEKLFF. In nucleotides, the CDR3 is TGTGCCAGCAGGGCCTCGGGTCTTAATGAAAAACTGTTTTTT.

The rearrangement uses TRBV3-1 (or the pseudogene TRBV3-2) and TRBJ2-6, with 11 bases lining up with TRBD1. The CDR3 covers 17 residues. After removal of 5 bases from V and 2 bases from J, the junction contained 5 bases not matched to a gene. CDR1 LGHDT and CDR2 YNNKEL come from the germline V gene (reference sequence). This CDR3 reads CASSTGQGAAGANVLTF. The CDR3 bases are TGTGCCAGCAGCACAGGACAGGGGGCAGCTGGGGCCAACGTCCTGACTTTC.

This chain uses TRBV18 with TRBJ1-6; the D gene is possibly TRBD1 (6 bases). The ends were cut back, 1 base at V and 5 bases at J, with 6 bases in the middle. This CDR3 is built from 14 residues. Germline lookup yields CDR1 KGHSH and CDR2 LQKENI. The CDR3 coding sequence is TGTGCCAGCTCACCACGGACAGATAATTCACCCCTCCACTTT. Amino acid sequence: CASSPRTDNSPLHF.

V is TRBV6-5 and J is TRBJ2-1, with 9 nucleotides matching TRBD2. The CDR3 length is 15 residues. The germline CDR1 and CDR2 sequences are MNHEY and SVGAGI. The trim removed 2 bases at V and 6 bases at J, leaving 5 bases unmatched. DNA for the CDR3: TGTGCCAGCAGTTACACAGCGGGGGGCATCAATGAGCAGTTCTTC. It encodes CASSYTAGGINEQFF.

The chain uses TRBV5-1 and TRBJ1-3; possibly TRBD1 for D (6 bases). V was shortened by 4 bases and J by 0 bases, with 8 bases between the two germline ends. Germline CDR1 and CDR2: SGHRS and YFSETQ. This CDR3 comprises 14 residues. CDR3 sequence reads: CASSPDSSGNTIYF. CDR3 coding DNA: TGCGCCAGCAGCCCGGACAGCTCTGGAAACACCATATATTTT.

This clone was recorded once. This chain uses TRBV14 with TRBJ2-7; maybe TRBD1 (6 bases). The CDR3 is 14 amino acids. Trimming cost V 4 bases and J 2 bases, with 12 bases left between them. Germline V gene lookup returns CDR1 SGHDN and CDR2 FVKESK. CDR3 coding DNA: TGTGCCAGCAGCCTCCAAGGGGGACCCTACGAGCAGTACTTC. Translated, it gives CASSLQGGPYEQYF.

V and J are TRBV5-6 and TRBJ1-5; D not certain. Between the trimmed V and J ends, which lost 4 bases and 1 base, there was a span of 15 bases. The CDR3 has 16 amino acids. Germline-derived CDR1 and CDR2 are SGHDT and YYEEEE. The CDR3 bases are TGTGCCAGCAGCCCGTCAGGCAGGAGGAGCAATCAGCCCCAGCATTTT. It yields the protein CASSPSGRRSNQPQHF.

This clone was detected once. The rearrangement links TRBV29-1 to TRBJ1-4; tentative D call: TRBD1 (5 bases). This CDR3 contains 12 residues. Between the trimmed V and J ends, which lost 4 bases and 8 bases, there was a span of 11 bases. Germline assignment: CDR1 SQVTM and CDR2 ANQGSEA. The DNA of the CDR3 is TGCAGCGTTGGCGGTCCAGGGGAAAAACTGTTTTTT. It yields the protein CSVGGPGEKLFF.

The V call is TRBV29-1, the J call TRBJ2-4, with TRBD2 identical over 8 bases. The CDR3 consists of 15 residues. Germline V gives CDR1 SQVTM, CDR2 ANQGSEA. V shed 7 bases and J 1 base; nucleotides not matched to a gene: 9. The CDR3 DNA is TGCAGCGCTAGAAGCGGGGGCGGTGCCAAAAACATTCAGTACTTC. It specifies CSARSGGGAKNIQYF.

The V and J genes are TRBV28 and TRBJ1-5; weak D call: TRBD1 (6 bases). V lost 5 bases to trimming and J lost 6 bases, with 14 bases between them. CDR1 and CDR2 from the germline V gene are MDHEN and SYDVKM. This CDR3 is 14 amino acids long. CDR3 nucleotide sequence: TGTGCCAGCAGTATTCGGCAGGGGACTCAGCCCCAGCATTTT. It yields the protein CASSIRQGTQPQHF.